The sequence of this TCR beta chain was determined in a study of T cells in Graves' hyperthyroidism and ophthalmopathy. Uncontrolled infection, other autoimmune disease, pregnancy and lactation each barred patients from inclusion. Authors of the study amplified TCR beta CDR3 regions from RNA transcripts. The HTBI primer set served for first-round RT-PCR of the TCR CDR3. TCRdb re-derived calls from the multiplex PCR reads in MiXCR, one entry per CDR3 protein. Among almost 600,000 distinct CDR3 sequences listed, about 45% were seen once. General study results and limits: In the blood, most expanded thyroid clonotypes above 0.001 appeared as well. From stable hyperthyroidism, ophthalmopathy was separated by a 13 V-J model.

As for this clonotype: Its target is not known. A single base separates this from a much larger clone, so it may be a read error.

The CDR3 sequence is 15 residues long. CDR1 is LNHDA, CDR2 SQIVND, per germline (reference sequence). Sequencing used peripheral blood or thyroid tissue (not recorded which). V and J are TRBV19 and TRBJ1-5; perhaps TRBD1 as D (5 bases). The receptor was isolated from a young woman with Graves' hyperthyroidism. This CDR3 reads CASSQGPQGERPQHF. The CDR3 DNA is TGCGCCAGCAGCCAAGGTCCCCAGGGAGAACGGCCCCAGCATTTT. The variable domain in full, completed from reference TRBV19 and TRBJ1-5, reads DGGITQSPKYLFRKEGQNVTLSCEQNLNHDAMYWYRQDPGQGLRLIYYSQIVNDFQKGDIAEGYSVSREKKESFPLTVTSAQKNPTAFYLCASSQGPQGERPQHFGDGTRLSIL.